This T cell receptor (beta chain) emerged from a study of blood T cells in healthy people across ages. Study-wide background: Through template switching, about one barcoded beta molecule was captured per two T cells, as measured in model experiments.

Study results and caveats: Strong correlation linked observed beta diversity and percent naive T cells.

Only a few counts were recorded for this clonotype. The antigen remains unidentified. Using a J-beta primer mix together with a sample-barcoded 5' primer, a second PCR was run for roughly 6 to 11 cycles. TCRdb re-derived calls from the 5' RACE reads in MiXCR, one entry per CDR3 protein. This sample has about 970,000 distinct CDR3 sequences, with roughly half found just once. The sequenced sample was blood. This clonotype was sampled from a woman aged 55-69 years in good health.

DNA for the CDR3: TGCGCCAGCAGCCAAGAGCTAACTAGCGGGATTAGGCAGTACTTC. It specifies CASSQELTSGIRQYF. The V and J genes are TRBV4-3 and TRBJ2-7, with TRBD2 matching over 10 bases. Trimming took 0 bases from V and 9 from J; bases not matched to a gene: 8. CDR1 LGHNA and CDR2 YSLEER come from the germline V gene. This CDR3 spans 15 amino acids.